This T cell receptor beta chain emerged from a study of T cell changes during pregnancy in multiple sclerosis. The method was immunoSEQ multiplex PCR; TCRdb's version includes in-frame clones alone and lacks a portion of them. The table shows about 48,000 clones, with about 94% occurring only once. CDR1 is SGHKS, CDR2 YYEKEE, per germline (reference sequence). The CDR3 loop spans 13 amino acids. V lost 4 bases and J lost 3, with 10 bases in between. The chain links TRBV5-5 to TRBJ1-1; possible D gene TRBD1, 5 bases. The receptor was derived from a female donor with multiple sclerosis, enrolled in a pregnancy study. The sequenced sample was CD4+ T cells from peripheral blood mononuclear cells, obtained in the first trimester of pregnancy. The CDR3 DNA follows: TGTGCCAGCAGCGGGGCAGCTTACACTGAAGCTTTCTTT. It encodes CASSGAAYTEAFF.